Listed here are 26 T cell receptor beta chains from one sample, sequenced in a study of response to subunit inactivated influenza vaccine. TCRdb recomputed calls from the RT-PCR reads with MiXCR, one row per CDR3 protein. The sample records hundreds of thousands of distinct CDR3 sequences, more than 11% being singletons. Specimen: PBMCs from blood, collected 14 days before vaccination. Receptors were obtained from a man aged 50 or older who received an inactivated influenza vaccine.

This clonotype has just a few counts. The rearrangement uses TRBV11-2 and TRBJ2-7; D possibly corresponds to TRBD2 (7 bases). This CDR3 contains 17 residues. V was pared by 5 bases and J by 0 bases, with 20 bases between. CDR1 and CDR2 from the germline V gene are SGHAT and FQNNGV. The CDR3 sequence: CASSPLLGGLTSYEQYF. The CDR3 DNA follows: TGTGCCAGCAGCCCCTTATTGGGGGGGCTCACCTCCTACGAGCAGTACTTC. Filled out from reference TRBV11-2 and TRBJ2-7, the complete variable domain reads EAGVAQSPRYKIIEKRQSVAFWCNPISGHATLYWYQQILGQGPKLLIQFQNNGVVDDSQLPKDRFSAERLKGVDSTLKIQPAKLEDSAVYLCASSPLLGGLTSYEQYFGPGTRLTVT.

The sample holds many counts of this clonotype. The chain combines TRBV7-2 with TRBJ1-6, with TRBD1 as a possible D gene (6 bases). Germline V gives CDR1 SGHTA, CDR2 FQGNSA. Trimming took off 5 bases at V and 9 bases at J, with 17 bases between the two ends. This CDR3 is built from 15 residues. DNA of the CDR3: TGTGCCAGCAGCCCGGAAACAGGGATTGTTTCACCCCTCCACTTT. Amino acids: CASSPETGIVSPLHF. The full variable domain, its missing parts supplied by reference TRBV7-2 and TRBJ1-6, is GAGVSQSPSNKVTEKGKDVELRCDPISGHTALYWYRQSLGQGLEFLIYFQGNSAPDKSGLPSDRFSAERTGGSVSTLTIQRTQQEDSAVYLCASSPETGIVSPLHFGNGTRLTVT.

This clonotype has a handful of counts. The chain couples TRBV11-2 to TRBJ2-1, with TRBD2 matching 7 bases. The ends lost 5 bases at V and 4 bases at J; junction bases unmatched: 11. The CDR3 is made up of 16 amino acids. Germline V CDR1 and CDR2: SGHAT, FQNNGV. The CDR3 nucleotides are TGTGCCAGCAGCGCTCAACTGACTAGCAGATACAATGAGCAGTTCTTC. Translation gives CASSAQLTSRYNEQFF. Combining the CDR3 with reference TRBV11-2 and TRBJ2-1 gives the whole variable domain EAGVAQSPRYKIIEKRQSVAFWCNPISGHATLYWYQQILGQGPKLLIQFQNNGVVDDSQLPKDRFSAERLKGVDSTLKIQPAKLEDSAVYLCASSAQLTSRYNEQFFGPGTRLTVL.

On this clonotype itself: The junction departs from the called germline gene at one end, perhaps through a read error. The gene calls are TRBV4-3 and TRBJ2-3, with D hard to call. The CDR3 runs 14 residues. Germline CDR1 LGHNA, CDR2 YSLEER. CDR3 bases: TGCGACAGCAGCCAAGGCCACTCCCCAGATACGCAGTATTTT. As protein: CDSSQGHSPDTQYF.

This clonotype was detected only a few times. This chain uses TRBV5-1 with TRBJ2-1, with 9 bases identical to TRBD2. Germline loops: CDR1 SGHRS, CDR2 YFSETQ. The trim removed 0 bases at V and 5 bases at J, leaving 9 bases unmatched. The CDR3 is 17 amino acids. The CDR3 is CASSLGWREGLHNEQFF. The CDR3 region has the DNA TGCGCCAGCAGCTTGGGCTGGCGGGAGGGCCTACACAATGAGCAGTTCTTC.

This clonotype was observed a handful of times. The chain couples TRBV7-9 to TRBJ2-2; the D gene could be TRBD1 or TRBD2 (6 bases each). This CDR3 is 17 amino acids long. V was cut by 6 bases and J by 0 bases, with 17 bases left in between. CDR1 SEHNR and CDR2 FQNEAQ come from the germline V gene (reference sequence). CDR3 coding DNA: TGTGCCAGCAGAGGGAGGACAGAGTTCGCGAACACCGGGGAGCTGTTTTTT. Translation: CASRGRTEFANTGELFF.

In this sample, this clonotype turned up a few times. This chain links TRBV4-1 with TRBJ2-1; 9 bases line up with TRBD1. This CDR3 has 15 residues. The V gene end was trimmed by 4 bases and the J gene end by 6 bases; junction bases not matched to a gene: 7. Germline V CDR1 and CDR2: MGHRA, YSYEKL. CDR3 protein: CASSPGTGIINEQFF. DNA of the CDR3: TGCGCCAGCAGCCCCGGGACAGGGATTATCAATGAGCAGTTCTTC.

The rearrangement joins TRBV7-2 to TRBJ2-5; maybe TRBD1 (5 bases). This CDR3 is built from 15 residues. Per germline, CDR1 SGHTA and CDR2 FQGNSA. Trimming shortened V by 1 base and J by 4 bases, and 13 bases separated the two germline ends. This chain's CDR3 is CASSLVSVRVETQYF. The DNA for the CDR3 is TGTGCCAGCAGCTTAGTAAGCGTCAGGGTAGAGACCCAGTACTTC.

This clonotype has only a few counts. The gene calls are TRBV25-1 and TRBJ1-6, with 7 bases lining up with TRBD1. Germline CDR1 and CDR2: MGHDK and SYGVNS. This CDR3 comprises 15 residues. After removal of 1 base from V and 8 bases from J, the junction contained 5 bases not matched to a gene. CDR3 in DNA: TGTGCCAGCAGTGAATCACAGGGGTTTTATTCACCCCTCCACTTT. This encodes CASSESQGFYSPLHF.

V is TRBV20-1 and J is TRBJ2-3; TRBD2 agrees at 8 bases. Looked up from germline, CDR1 is DFQATT and CDR2 is SNEGSKA (reference sequence). The CDR3 spans 15 residues. The J segment lost 2 bases and the V segment lost 5 bases, leaving 9 bases of the junction unmatched. The CDR3 loop reads CSAVRGGLPTDTQYF. In nucleotides, the CDR3 is TGCAGTGCTGTTCGGGGGGGACTACCCACAGATACGCAGTATTTT.

The chain has TRBV28 and TRBJ2-3, with 10 positions matching TRBD2. CDR3 length: 15 residues. The germline CDR1 and CDR2 sequences are MDHEN and SYDVKM. V shed 5 bases and J 4 bases; nucleotides not matched to a gene: 6. CDR3 in DNA: TGTGCCAGCAGTACCAGGACTAGCGGAGCAGATACGCAGTATTTT. It translates to CASSTRTSGADTQYF.

The chain links TRBV20-1 to TRBJ2-5; no clear D. The CDR3 extends over 11 amino acids. Trimming left V 3 bases short and J 5 bases short, with 7 bases between. Per the germline V gene, CDR1 is DFQATT and CDR2 is SNEGSKA (reference sequence). As DNA, the CDR3 is TGCAGTGCTAGTAAAGGGGAGACCCAGTACTTC. This sequence encodes CSASKGETQYF.

The V gene is TRBV20-1, the J gene TRBJ2-4; 10 nucleotides match TRBD1. There are 15 residues in the CDR3. With 6 bases clipped from V and 1 base from J, the junction kept 6 bases outside the gene matches. Germline lookup yields CDR1 DFQATT and CDR2 SNEGSKA (reference sequence). The DNA for the CDR3 is TGCAGTGCCGACGACAGGGGGCCTGCCAAAAACATTCAGTACTTC. Amino acids: CSADDRGPAKNIQYF.

The table lists this clonotype with a count of one. The chain carries TRBV5-8 and TRBJ2-5; 11 nucleotides line up with TRBD2. This CDR3 is built from 17 residues. The J segment lost 5 bases and the V segment lost 0 bases, leaving 9 bases of the junction unmatched. The germline V gene has CDR1 SGHTS and CDR2 YDEGEE. CDR3 coding DNA: TGTGCCAGCAGCTTGGGCCGGACTAGCGGGCGAGGGGAGACCCAGTACTTC. It yields the protein CASSLGRTSGRGETQYF.

This clonotype has a handful of counts. The rearrangement links TRBV20-1 to TRBJ2-2, with 11 positions matching TRBD2. Per the germline V gene, CDR1 is DFQATT and CDR2 is SNEGSKA (reference sequence). The trim removed 5 bases at V and 7 bases at J, leaving 6 bases unmatched. The CDR3 is 14 amino acids. The CDR3 sequence is CSALTSGSGGELFF. The CDR3 coding sequence is TGCAGTGCTCTTACTAGCGGGAGCGGCGGGGAGCTGTTTTTT.

The chain employs TRBV7-3 and TRBJ2-3; 9 bases fit TRBD1. With V trimmed by 5 bases and J by 2 bases, 11 bases remained unmatched. The CDR3 loop spans 17 amino acids. Germline V CDR1 and CDR2: SGHTA, FQGTGA. The chain's CDR3 is CASSREGWDRVTDTQYF. As DNA, the CDR3 is TGTGCCAGCAGCCGGGAAGGTTGGGACAGGGTCACAGATACGCAGTATTTT.

This clonotype has ten or more counts. V and J are TRBV5-1 and TRBJ1-6; 12 nucleotides align to TRBD1. Germline V lookup: CDR1 SGHRS, CDR2 YFSETQ. The V and J ends lost 4 bases and 17 bases, in that order; junction bases with no gene match: 13. The CDR3 is made up of 15 amino acids. The CDR3 here is CASSVGGTGGEFIHF. The DNA of the CDR3 is TGCGCCAGCAGCGTGGGCGGGACAGGGGGCGAATTTATCCACTTT. Looking up the rest from reference TRBV5-1 and TRBJ1-6 gives the full variable domain: KAGVTQTPRYLIKTRGQQVTLSCSPISGHRSVSWYQQTPGQGLQFLFEYFSETQRNKGNFPGRFSGRQFSNSRSEMNVSTLELGDSALYLCASSVGGTGGEFIHFGNGTRLTVT.

This sequence joins TRBV19 and TRBJ2-1, with D hard to call. This CDR3 spans 14 amino acids. Between the trimmed V and J ends, which lost 5 bases and 12 bases, there was a span of 20 bases. The germline V gene has CDR1 LNHDA and CDR2 SQIVND (reference sequence). DNA of the CDR3: TGTGCCAGTAGTCACCCGGGCCAGGTTGTAGGGCAGTTCTTC. Protein product: CASSHPGQVVGQFF.

This clonotype was seen at least ten times. The chain couples TRBV5-5 to TRBJ2-3; TRBD2 aligns across 8 bases. From germline, CDR1 is SGHKS and CDR2 YYEKEE (reference sequence). The V segment lost 1 base and the J segment 2 bases; nucleotides outside the gene matches: 9. The CDR3 length is 17 residues. CDR3 residues: CASSLRPGGPHTDTQYF. In DNA, the CDR3 is TGTGCCAGCAGCTTGAGACCGGGGGGGCCACACACAGATACGCAGTATTTT.

This clonotype was seen more than once but under ten times. The genes are TRBV12-3 or TRBV12-4 and TRBJ1-5, with a weak D call TRBD1 (5 bases). CDR3 length: 13 residues. The V end lost 6 bases, the J end lost 3 bases, and 9 bases lay between the germline ends. The CDR3 region has the DNA TGTGCCAGCAGCCGAGGGACCAATCAGCCCCAGCATTTT. This encodes CASSRGTNQPQHF.

V usage is TRBV6-1 and J usage is TRBJ2-5; possible D gene TRBD2, 5 bases. CDR3 size: 15 residues. Germline CDR1 MNHNS, CDR2 SASEGT. V shed 6 bases and J shed 5 bases, with 19 bases lying between them. CDR3 loop: CASSQRGTDGETQYF. CDR3 in DNA: TGTGCCAGCAGCCAACGGGGTACGGACGGTGAGACCCAGTACTTC.

The V and J genes are TRBV9 and TRBJ1-1; D remains unclear. The CDR3 covers 13 residues. The germline V and J ends were trimmed by 5 bases and 2 bases, with 10 bases remaining between them. Germline V gene lookup returns CDR1 SGDLS and CDR2 YYNGEE. CDR3 in amino acids: CASSRARNTEAFF. The DNA of the CDR3 is TGTGCCAGCAGTCGGGCCCGTAACACTGAAGCTTTCTTT.

V and J are TRBV7-2 and TRBJ2-3; D is ambiguous. Trimming stripped 1 base from V and 4 bases from J, with 9 bases between. Germline V gene sequence: CDR1 SGHTA, CDR2 FQGNSA. The CDR3 totals 14 residues. The CDR3 sequence is CASSLDRSADTQYF. CDR3 coding DNA: TGTGCCAGCAGCTTAGATCGGAGCGCAGATACGCAGTATTTT. Combining the CDR3 with reference TRBV7-2 and TRBJ2-3 gives the whole variable domain GAGVSQSPSNKVTEKGKDVELRCDPISGHTALYWYRQSLGQGLEFLIYFQGNSAPDKSGLPSDRFSAERTGGSVSTLTIQRTQQEDSAVYLCASSLDRSADTQYFGPGTRLTVL.

The CDR3 coding sequence is TGTGCCAGCGGGGGACAGGGGGCAGAGACCCAGTACTTC. Amino acid sequence: CASGGQGAETQYF. This sequence joins TRBV27 and TRBJ2-5, with TRBD1 matching over 12 bases. The CDR3 is 13 amino acids. V was clipped by 8 bases and J by 4 bases; unmatched bases: 2. From germline, CDR1 is MNHEY and CDR2 SMNVEV (reference sequence).

The rearrangement uses TRBV29-1 and TRBJ2-1; D may be TRBD1 or TRBD2 (5 bases each). CDR1 is SQVTM, CDR2 ANQGSEA, per germline. Trimming removed 6 bases at V and 6 bases at J, with 27 bases between. CDR3 length: 17 residues. The CDR3 loop is CSVDTFRPENGGNEQFF. The CDR3 DNA follows: TGCAGCGTAGATACCTTCCGGCCAGAAAATGGGGGCAATGAGCAGTTCTTC.

Points on this clonotype: The conserved phenylalanine or tryptophan normally closing the CDR3 is absent here, so this likely arose from a read error. Because the CDR3's place on the DNA is in doubt, the DNA is left out and the CDR3 is given as listed by TCRdb. The chain is built from TRBV6-1 and TRBJ1-2; the table's TRBD1 call for D was not verified on the DNA. With termini counted, the CDR3 has 11 amino acids. Looked up from germline, CDR1 is MNHNS and CDR2 is SASEGT. This CDR3 reads CASSEAEGGII.